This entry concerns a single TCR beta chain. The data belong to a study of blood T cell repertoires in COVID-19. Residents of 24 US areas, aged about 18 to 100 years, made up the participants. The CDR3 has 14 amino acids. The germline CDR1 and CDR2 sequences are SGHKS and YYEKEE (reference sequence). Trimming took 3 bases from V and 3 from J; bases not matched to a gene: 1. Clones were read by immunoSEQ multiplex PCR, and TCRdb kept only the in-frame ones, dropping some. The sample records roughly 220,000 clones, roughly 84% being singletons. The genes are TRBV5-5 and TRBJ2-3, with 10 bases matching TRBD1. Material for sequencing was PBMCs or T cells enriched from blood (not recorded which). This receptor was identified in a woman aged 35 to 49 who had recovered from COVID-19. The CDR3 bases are TGTGCCAGCAGCTGGGGACAGGGGACAGATACGCAGTATTTT. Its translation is CASSWGQGTDTQYF.